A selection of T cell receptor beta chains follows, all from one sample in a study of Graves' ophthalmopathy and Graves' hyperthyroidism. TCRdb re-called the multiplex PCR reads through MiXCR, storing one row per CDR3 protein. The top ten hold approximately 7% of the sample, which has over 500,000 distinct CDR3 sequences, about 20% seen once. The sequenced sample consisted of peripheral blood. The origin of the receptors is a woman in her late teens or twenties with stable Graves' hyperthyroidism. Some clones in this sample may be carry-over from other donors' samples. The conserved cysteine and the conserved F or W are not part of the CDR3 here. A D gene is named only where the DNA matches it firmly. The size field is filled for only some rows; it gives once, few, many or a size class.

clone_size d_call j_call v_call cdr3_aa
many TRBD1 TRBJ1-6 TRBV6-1 ASSDTDRGENSPLH
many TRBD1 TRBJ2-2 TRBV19 ASSIAGQGSWTGELF
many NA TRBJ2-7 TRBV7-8 ASNVGGNEQY
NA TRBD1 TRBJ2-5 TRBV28 ASSTIGQGEETQY
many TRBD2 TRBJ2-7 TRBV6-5 ASSFSGGAHEQY
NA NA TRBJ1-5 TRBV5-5 ASSLSAWVNDQPQH
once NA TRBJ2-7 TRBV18 ASSPQGGGIGEQY
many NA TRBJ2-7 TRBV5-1 ASRNQGVVEQY
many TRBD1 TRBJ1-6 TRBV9 ASSATGTGIPPLH
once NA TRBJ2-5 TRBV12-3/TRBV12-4 ASTIDSQETQY
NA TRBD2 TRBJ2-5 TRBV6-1 ASSPGLAGGYEETQY
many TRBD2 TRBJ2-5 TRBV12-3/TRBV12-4 ASSYERGSETQY
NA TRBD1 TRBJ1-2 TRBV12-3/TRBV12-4 ASSLTRTGMGGYT
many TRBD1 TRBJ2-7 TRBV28 ASSFPEPSDRAGEQY
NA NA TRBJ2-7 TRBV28 ASSLNGVGVVSYEQY
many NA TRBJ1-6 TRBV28 ASSLDPSGLH
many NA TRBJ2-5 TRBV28 ASSPRWGEMDETQY
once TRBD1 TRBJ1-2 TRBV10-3 AISPQGEDGYT
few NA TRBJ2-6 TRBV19 ASTPGSLISGANVLT
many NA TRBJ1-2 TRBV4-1 ASSQVKGNYGYT
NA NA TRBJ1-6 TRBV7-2 ASSPDRDYSPLH
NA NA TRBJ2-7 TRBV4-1 ASSQDSGWSYEQY
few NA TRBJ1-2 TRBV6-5 ASSFGWGRLGYT
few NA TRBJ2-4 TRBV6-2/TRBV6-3 ASSYELEESAKNIQY
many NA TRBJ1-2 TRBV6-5 ASSFGREFYGYT
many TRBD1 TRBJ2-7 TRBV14 ASRHWTGSGEQY
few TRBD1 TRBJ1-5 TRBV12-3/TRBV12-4 ASSYDRAQPQH
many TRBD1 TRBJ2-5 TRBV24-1 ATSDADRITQY
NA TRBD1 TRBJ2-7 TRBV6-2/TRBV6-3 ASSYFGTADQY
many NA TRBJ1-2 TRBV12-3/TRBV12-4 ASTPGPSYGYT
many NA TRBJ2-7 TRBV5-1 ASSFWDSEQY
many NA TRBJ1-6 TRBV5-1 ASSLMTAYNSPLH
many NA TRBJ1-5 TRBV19 ASSIKGSSNQPQH
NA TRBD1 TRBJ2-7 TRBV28 ASRRSRGLYEQY
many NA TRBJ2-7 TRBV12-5 ASGLVLIRYEQY
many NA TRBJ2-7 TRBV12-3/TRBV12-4 ASTSPSGSYEQY
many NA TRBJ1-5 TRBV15 ATSSGRGRHQPQH
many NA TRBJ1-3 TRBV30 AWSVMGSSGNTIY
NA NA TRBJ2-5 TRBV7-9 ASKFGGHQEETQY
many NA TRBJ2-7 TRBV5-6 ASSFGTQAYEQY
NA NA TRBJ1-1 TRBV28 ASSPTGMTEAF